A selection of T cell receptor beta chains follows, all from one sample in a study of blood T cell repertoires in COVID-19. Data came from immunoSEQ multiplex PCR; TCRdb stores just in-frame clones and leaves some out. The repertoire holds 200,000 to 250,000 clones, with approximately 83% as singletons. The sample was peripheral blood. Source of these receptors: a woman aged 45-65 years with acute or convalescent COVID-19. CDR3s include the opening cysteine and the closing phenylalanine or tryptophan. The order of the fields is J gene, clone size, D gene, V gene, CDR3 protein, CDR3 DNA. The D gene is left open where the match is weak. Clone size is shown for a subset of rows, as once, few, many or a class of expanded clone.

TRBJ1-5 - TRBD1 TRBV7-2 CASSLVAGQRNQPQHF TGTGCCAGCAGCTTAGTTGCGGGACAGCGGAATCAGCCCCAGCATTTT
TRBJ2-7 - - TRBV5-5 CASSLDRAYEQYF TGTGCCAGCAGCTTGGACAGGGCGTACGAGCAGTACTTC
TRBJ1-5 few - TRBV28 CANPQGVIGLGNQPQHF TGTGCCAACCCCCAGGGTGTAATTGGTTTAGGCAATCAGCCCCAGCATTTT
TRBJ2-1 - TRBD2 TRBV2 CASSSLAGGYNEQFF TGTGCCAGCAGTTCACTAGCGGGGGGGTACAATGAGCAGTTCTTC
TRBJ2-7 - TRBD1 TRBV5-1 CASGTGVSYEQYF TGCGCCAGCGGGACAGGGGTCTCCTACGAGCAGTACTTC
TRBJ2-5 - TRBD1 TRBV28 CASSPITGGWGTQYF TGTGCCAGCAGTCCAATAACAGGGGGCTGGGGGACCCAGTACTTC
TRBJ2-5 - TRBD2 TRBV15 CATSRDVAGGQWTQYF TGTGCCACCAGCAGAGATGTGGCGGGGGGCCAATGGACCCAGTACTTC
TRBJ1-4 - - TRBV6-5 CASSGRDNEKLFF TGTGCCAGCAGCGGGAGAGATAATGAAAAACTGTTTTTT
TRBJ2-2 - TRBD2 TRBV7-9 CASSLAGAYTGELFF TGTGCCAGCAGTTTAGCGGGGGCCTACACCGGGGAGCTGTTTTTT
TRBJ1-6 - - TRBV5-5 CASSLAGVGSPLHF TGTGCCAGCAGCTTGGCGGGGGTAGGTTCACCCCTCCACTTT
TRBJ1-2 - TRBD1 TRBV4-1 CASRRTGDRGYTF TGCGCCAGCAGGCGGACAGGGGATAGGGGCTACACCTTC
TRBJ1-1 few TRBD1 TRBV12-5 CASGTDRGRTEAFF TGTGCTAGTGGCACCGACAGGGGGCGCACTGAAGCTTTCTTT
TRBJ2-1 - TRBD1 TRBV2 CASRGQINEQFF TGTGCCAGCAGGGGACAGATTAATGAGCAGTTCTTC
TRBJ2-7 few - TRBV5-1 CASSPRGYEQYF TGCGCCAGCAGCCCACGGGGCTACGAGCAGTACTTC
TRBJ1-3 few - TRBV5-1 CASSLDPGGSGNTIYF TGCGCCAGCAGCTTGGACCCCGGGGGCTCTGGAAACACCATATATTTT
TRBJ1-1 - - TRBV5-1 CASSFSDTEAFF TGCGCCAGCAGCTTCAGTGACACTGAAGCTTTCTTT
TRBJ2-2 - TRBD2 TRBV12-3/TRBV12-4 CASSPRGAGELFF TGTGCCAGCAGTCCCCGGGGGGCCGGGGAGCTGTTTTTT
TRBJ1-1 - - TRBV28 CASRSGNTEAFF TGTGCCAGCAGGTCAGGGAACACTGAAGCTTTCTTT
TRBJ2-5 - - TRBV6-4 CASSDSAPQGWETQYF TGTGCCAGCAGTGACTCGGCACCGCAGGGCTGGGAGACCCAGTACTTC
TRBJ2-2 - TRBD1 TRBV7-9 CASSLYGQGQDTGELFF TGTGCCAGCAGCTTATACGGACAGGGGCAGGACACCGGGGAGCTGTTTTTT
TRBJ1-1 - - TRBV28 CASDGGVTEAFF TGTGCCAGCGACGGAGGGGTCACTGAAGCTTTCTTT
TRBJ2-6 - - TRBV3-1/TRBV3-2 CASSQDFGAGRLPGANVLTF TGTGCCAGCAGCCAAGATTTTGGGGCAGGGAGGTTACCCGGGGCCAACGTCCTGACTTTC
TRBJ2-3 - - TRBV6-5 CASKPMAGADTQYF TGTGCCAGCAAACCCATGGCGGGCGCAGATACGCAGTATTTT
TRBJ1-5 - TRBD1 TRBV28 CASRDRAVHQPQHF TGTGCCAGCAGGGACAGGGCGGTACATCAGCCCCAGCATTTT
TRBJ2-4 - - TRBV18 CASSGGAKNIQYF TGTGCCAGCTCAGGGGGGGCCAAAAACATTCAGTACTTC
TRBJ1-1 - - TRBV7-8 CASSLALQGRYTEAFF TGTGCCAGCAGCTTAGCCCTACAGGGACGGTACACTGAAGCTTTCTTT
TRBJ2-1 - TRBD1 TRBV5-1 CASSSGTGRANEQFF TGCGCCAGCAGCTCAGGGACAGGGAGGGCCAATGAGCAGTTCTTC
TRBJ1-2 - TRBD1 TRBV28 CASRRTGTGRGYTF TGTGCCAGCAGGAGGACAGGGACCGGCCGGGGCTACACCTTC
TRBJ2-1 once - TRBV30 CAWSVIVGEQFF TGTGCCTGGAGTGTAATAGTCGGTGAGCAGTTCTTC